These T cell receptor beta chains were read from a single sample in a study of cytomegalovirus exposure and HLA in healthy donors. Method: immunoSEQ multiplex PCR; TCRdb's copy keeps in-frame clones and lacks some. The data hold around 100,000 clones, with over 70% observed a single time. Sequences were obtained from PBMCs. Receptors originate from a man in his fifties in good health and CMV-seronegative. CDR3s include the opening cysteine and the closing phenylalanine or tryptophan. The D gene is left open where the match is weak. Only some rows state a clone size, as once, few, many or a class for expanded clones.

d_gene: NA; j_gene: TRBJ1-6; v_gene: TRBV19; abundance: NA; CDR3nt: TGTGCCAGTACTTCGTATAGCTCCTATAATTCACCCCTCCACTTT; CDR3aa: CASTSYSSYNSPLHF
d_gene: TRBD2; j_gene: TRBJ2-5; v_gene: TRBV5-1; abundance: NA; CDR3nt: TGCGCCAGCAGCTTGGCTGGGAGCGCGGGAGGGAAAGAGACCCAGTACTTC; CDR3aa: CASSLAGSAGGKETQYF
d_gene: TRBD2; j_gene: TRBJ2-7; v_gene: TRBV7-2; abundance: NA; CDR3nt: TGTGCCAGCAGCCCCCCTATTTCTATAGCGGGAGGGTACGAGCAGTACTTC; CDR3aa: CASSPPISIAGGYEQYF
d_gene: NA; j_gene: TRBJ1-1; v_gene: TRBV15; abundance: NA; CDR3nt: TGTGCCACCAGCAGAGATCTCAGCCTCTGGGGCGCTGAAGCTTTCTTT; CDR3aa: CATSRDLSLWGAEAFF
d_gene: TRBD1; j_gene: TRBJ1-5; v_gene: TRBV5-1; abundance: NA; CDR3nt: TGCGCCAGCAGCTCCGGGACAGGGGGTCAGCCCCAGCATTTT; CDR3aa: CASSSGTGGQPQHF
d_gene: TRBD1; j_gene: TRBJ2-3; v_gene: TRBV5-4; abundance: NA; CDR3nt: TGTGCCAGCGGATCCGGGACAGGGCTTAAACTGGGAGATACGCAGTATTTT; CDR3aa: CASGSGTGLKLGDTQYF
d_gene: TRBD2; j_gene: TRBJ2-2; v_gene: TRBV7-2; abundance: NA; CDR3nt: TGTGCCAGCAGCCATAGGGGGCTAGCGGGAGTGTCCGGGGAGCTGTTTTTT; CDR3aa: CASSHRGLAGVSGELFF
d_gene: NA; j_gene: TRBJ1-5; v_gene: TRBV28; abundance: few; CDR3nt: TGTGCCAGCACCCTGTTCCGGCGAACAGGAAGCAATCAGCCCCAGCATTTT; CDR3aa: CASTLFRRTGSNQPQHF
d_gene: TRBD2; j_gene: TRBJ2-2; v_gene: TRBV30; abundance: once; CDR3nt: TGTGCCTGGAGTGTAGGACTAGCGGGGAACACCGGGGAGCTGTTTTTT; CDR3aa: CAWSVGLAGNTGELFF
d_gene: TRBD1; j_gene: TRBJ1-1; v_gene: TRBV4-1; abundance: NA; CDR3nt: TGCGCCAGCAGCAAGGGGACAGGAGGGGACACTGAAGCTTTCTTT; CDR3aa: CASSKGTGGDTEAFF
d_gene: TRBD2; j_gene: TRBJ2-5; v_gene: TRBV5-1; abundance: NA; CDR3nt: TGCGCCAGCAGCGCGGGACTAGCGGGGGTCGAGACCCAGTACTTC; CDR3aa: CASSAGLAGVETQYF
d_gene: NA; j_gene: TRBJ1-5; v_gene: TRBV6-5; abundance: few; CDR3nt: TGTGCCAGCAGTCTGAGGGTAAATCAGCCCCAGCATTTT; CDR3aa: CASSLRVNQPQHF
d_gene: TRBD1; j_gene: TRBJ1-2; v_gene: TRBV28; abundance: NA; CDR3nt: TGTGCCAGCAGTTTAAGGAGACAGGGGTTATGGGGCTACACCTTC; CDR3aa: CASSLRRQGLWGYTF
d_gene: TRBD2; j_gene: TRBJ2-3; v_gene: TRBV5-1; abundance: NA; CDR3nt: TGCGCCAGCAGCGACACTAGCGGTTCTAGCACAGATACGCAGTATTTT; CDR3aa: CASSDTSGSSTDTQYF
d_gene: TRBD2; j_gene: TRBJ2-3; v_gene: TRBV10-3; abundance: NA; CDR3nt: TGTGCCATCAGACCGGGACTAGTCGGCACAGATACGCAGTATTTT; CDR3aa: CAIRPGLVGTDTQYF
d_gene: TRBD1; j_gene: TRBJ1-6; v_gene: TRBV6-1; abundance: few; CDR3nt: TGTGCCAGCAGGGACCTGGACAGGGTTAATTCACCCCTCCACTTT; CDR3aa: CASRDLDRVNSPLHF
d_gene: TRBD1; j_gene: TRBJ2-2; v_gene: TRBV5-4; abundance: NA; CDR3nt: TGTGCCAGCAGCTCCGGGACAGGGGTCACCGGGGAGCTGTTTTTT; CDR3aa: CASSSGTGVTGELFF
d_gene: NA; j_gene: TRBJ2-7; v_gene: TRBV19; abundance: few; CDR3nt: TGTGCCAGTAGTATTAGCCGGACAGTAGCCTACGAGCAGTACTTC; CDR3aa: CASSISRTVAYEQYF
d_gene: TRBD1; j_gene: TRBJ1-1; v_gene: TRBV11-2; abundance: NA; CDR3nt: TGTGCCAGCAGCTCCCAGACAGGGCTCGTCACTGAAGCTTTCTTT; CDR3aa: CASSSQTGLVTEAFF
d_gene: TRBD2; j_gene: TRBJ2-3; v_gene: TRBV18; abundance: NA; CDR3nt: TGTGCCAGCTCGCCTCTAGCGGGGGTCACAGATACGCAGTATTTT; CDR3aa: CASSPLAGVTDTQYF
d_gene: TRBD1; j_gene: TRBJ2-7; v_gene: TRBV5-8; abundance: once; CDR3nt: TGTGCCAGCAGCCGGGCCGGGACAGGGGCGGGCGAGCAGTACTTC; CDR3aa: CASSRAGTGAGEQYF
d_gene: NA; j_gene: TRBJ1-4; v_gene: TRBV11-2; abundance: NA; CDR3nt: TGTGCCAGCAGTTTACGGGTGGGCAGGGAAAATGAAAAACTGTTTTTT; CDR3aa: CASSLRVGRENEKLFF
d_gene: NA; j_gene: TRBJ2-5; v_gene: TRBV7-9; abundance: NA; CDR3nt: TGTGCCAGCAGCATGGACAACCAAGAGACCCAGTACTTC; CDR3aa: CASSMDNQETQYF
d_gene: NA; j_gene: TRBJ2-7; v_gene: TRBV7-9; abundance: NA; CDR3nt: TGTGCCAGCAGCTTAGGGGGAGGTATGGGTGGCTACGAGCAGTACTTC; CDR3aa: CASSLGGGMGGYEQYF
d_gene: NA; j_gene: TRBJ1-2; v_gene: TRBV28; abundance: NA; CDR3nt: TGTGCCAGCGGTAGGGAGTATGGCTACACCTTC; CDR3aa: CASGREYGYTF
d_gene: TRBD2; j_gene: TRBJ2-2; v_gene: TRBV7-2; abundance: NA; CDR3nt: TGTGCCAGCAGCTTACTCCGCCTAGCGGGCCCGAACACCGGGGAGCTGTTTTTT; CDR3aa: CASSLLRLAGPNTGELFF
d_gene: NA; j_gene: TRBJ1-1; v_gene: TRBV7-9; abundance: NA; CDR3nt: TGTGCCAGCAGCTTCACAGGGCTGAACACTGAAGCTTTCTTT; CDR3aa: CASSFTGLNTEAFF
d_gene: TRBD1; j_gene: TRBJ1-2; v_gene: TRBV2; abundance: NA; CDR3nt: TGTGCCAGCAGTCAGACAGGGTCTAACTATGGCTACACCTTC; CDR3aa: CASSQTGSNYGYTF
d_gene: TRBD1; j_gene: TRBJ2-7; v_gene: TRBV5-4; abundance: once; CDR3nt: TGTGCCAGCAGCTTGGGGAAGGGGGCATACGAGCAGTACTTC; CDR3aa: CASSLGKGAYEQYF
d_gene: TRBD2; j_gene: TRBJ2-1; v_gene: TRBV28; abundance: few; CDR3nt: TGTGCCAGCAGTTTAGGGACTAGCGGCCGCAATGAGCAGTTCTTC; CDR3aa: CASSLGTSGRNEQFF
d_gene: NA; j_gene: TRBJ1-1; v_gene: TRBV4-3; abundance: NA; CDR3nt: TGCGCCAGCAGCCAAGATCGATCAGGGCAAACTGAAGCTTTCTTT; CDR3aa: CASSQDRSGQTEAFF
d_gene: TRBD1; j_gene: TRBJ1-1; v_gene: TRBV7-3; abundance: NA; CDR3nt: TGTGCCAGCAGCTTAAGGGGACAGGGCGGCGGAGCTTTCTTT; CDR3aa: CASSLRGQGGGAFF
d_gene: NA; j_gene: TRBJ1-2; v_gene: TRBV19; abundance: NA; CDR3nt: TGTGCCAGTAGTATAGATCGAGGGTCGGACTATGGCTACACCTTC; CDR3aa: CASSIDRGSDYGYTF
d_gene: TRBD1; j_gene: TRBJ2-3; v_gene: TRBV5-1; abundance: NA; CDR3nt: TGCGCCAGCAGCACTACAGGGGCGGATACGCAGTATTTT; CDR3aa: CASSTTGADTQYF
d_gene: TRBD1; j_gene: TRBJ2-7; v_gene: TRBV27; abundance: NA; CDR3nt: TGTGCCAGCAGTAACGACAGGGGCCCCTACGAGCAGTACTTC; CDR3aa: CASSNDRGPYEQYF
d_gene: NA; j_gene: TRBJ2-7; v_gene: TRBV4-1; abundance: few; CDR3nt: TGCGCCAGCAGCCAAGATCGGGCCTACGAGCAGTACTTC; CDR3aa: CASSQDRAYEQYF
d_gene: NA; j_gene: TRBJ2-6; v_gene: TRBV2; abundance: NA; CDR3nt: TGTGCCAGCAGCCAGATAATGGGGGCCAACGTCCTGACTTTC; CDR3aa: CASSQIMGANVLTF